This T cell receptor (beta chain) was observed in a study of beta chain features in type 1 diabetes. The V segment lost 0 bases and the J segment 4 bases; nucleotides outside the gene matches: 2. The CDR3 extends over 16 amino acids. CDR1 and CDR2 (germline): MNHEY, SVGAGI. All of the isolated RNA was reverse transcribed, so expressed TCRB transcripts were sequenced. This table comes from immunoSEQ multiplex PCR, and its TCRdb copy is limited to in-frame clones, with some not included. The data hold fewer than 200,000 clones, with roughly an eighth observed a single time. This clone was detected only a few times. Its antigen is not known. In the same sample, other DNA sequences code for this CDR3. Findings and limits, study-wide: Unsettled here was the matter of whether HLA type influences TCRB rearrangement. Moderate yet significant TCRB CDR3 shortening was seen in Type 1 diabetes patients in all four CD4+ subsets.

V gene TRBV6-5 combines with J gene TRBJ1-5; 11 bases match TRBD1. Specimen: central memory CD4+ T cells from blood. This clonotype was sampled from a woman between 18 and 29 years old in good health. The CDR3 region is CASSYSGTGGNQPQHF. The CDR3 DNA sequence: TGTGCCAGCAGTTACTCTGGGACAGGGGGGAATCAGCCCCAGCATTTT.